This T cell receptor (beta chain) was retrieved from a study of blood T cell repertoires in COVID-19. At the level of the study: Samples taken during acute and convalescent COVID-19 were collected in the United States, Italy and Spain. The analysed material was cDNA or gDNA that came from T cells, B-cell-depleted T cells, or PBMCs.

Authors' analysis steps: Reference gene primer amplification yielded estimated nucleated cell counts. The assay was immunoSEQ multiplex PCR, and TCRdb's table has in-frame clones only and misses some. V and J calls and clone size are as listed in that table; D and trimming were resolved from the DNA. Among hundreds of thousands of clones listed, 85% were seen once. Trimming took 3 bases from V and 5 from J, leaving 7 bases between them. Per the germline V gene, CDR1 is SGHAT and CDR2 is FQNNGV. CDR3 length: 13 residues. The V gene is TRBV11-2, the J gene TRBJ1-4, with unresolved D. Source material: peripheral blood. The receptor's source is a woman younger than 35 with acute or convalescent COVID-19. The chain's CDR3 is CASSFATNEKLFF. For the CDR3, the DNA is TGTGCCAGCAGCTTCGCCACAAATGAAAAACTGTTTTTT.